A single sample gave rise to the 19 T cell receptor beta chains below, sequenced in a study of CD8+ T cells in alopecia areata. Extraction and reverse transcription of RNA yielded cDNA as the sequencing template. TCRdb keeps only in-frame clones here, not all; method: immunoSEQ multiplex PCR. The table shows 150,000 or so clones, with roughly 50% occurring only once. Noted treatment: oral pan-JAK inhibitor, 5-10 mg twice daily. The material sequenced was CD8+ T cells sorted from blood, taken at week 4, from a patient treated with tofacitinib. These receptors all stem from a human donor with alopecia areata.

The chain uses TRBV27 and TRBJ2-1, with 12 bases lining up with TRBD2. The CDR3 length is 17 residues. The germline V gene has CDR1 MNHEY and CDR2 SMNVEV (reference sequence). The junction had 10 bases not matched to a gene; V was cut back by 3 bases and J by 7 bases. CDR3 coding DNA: TGTGCCAGCAGTTTGATCCTAGCGGGGGGGCCGGAGAATGAGCAGTTCTTC. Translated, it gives CASSLILAGGPENEQFF.

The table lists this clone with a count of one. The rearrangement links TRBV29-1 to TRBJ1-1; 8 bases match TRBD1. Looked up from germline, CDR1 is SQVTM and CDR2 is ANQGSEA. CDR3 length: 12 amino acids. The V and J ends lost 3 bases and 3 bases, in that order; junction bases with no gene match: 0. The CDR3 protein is CSVETGDTEAFF. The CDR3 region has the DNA TGCAGCGTTGAGACAGGGGACACTGAAGCTTTCTTT.

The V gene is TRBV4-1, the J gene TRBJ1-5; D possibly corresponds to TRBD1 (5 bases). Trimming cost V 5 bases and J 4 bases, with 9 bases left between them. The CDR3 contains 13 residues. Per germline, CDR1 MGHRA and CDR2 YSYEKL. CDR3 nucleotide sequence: TGCGCCAGCAGCGACAGATTAAATCAGCCCCAGCATTTT. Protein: CASSDRLNQPQHF.

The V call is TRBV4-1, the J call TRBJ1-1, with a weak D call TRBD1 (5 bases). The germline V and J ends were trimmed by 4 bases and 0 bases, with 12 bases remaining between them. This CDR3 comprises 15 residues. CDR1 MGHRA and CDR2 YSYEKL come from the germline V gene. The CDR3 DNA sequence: TGCGCCAGCAGCCCACCGGGGGGGGTGAACACTGAAGCTTTCTTT. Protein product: CASSPPGGVNTEAFF.

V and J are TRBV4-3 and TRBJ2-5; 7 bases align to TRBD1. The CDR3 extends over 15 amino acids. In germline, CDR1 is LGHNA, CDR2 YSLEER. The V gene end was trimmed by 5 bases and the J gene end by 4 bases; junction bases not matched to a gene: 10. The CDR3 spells CASSKTGTDGETQYF. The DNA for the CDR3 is TGCGCCAGCAGCAAAACCGGGACAGATGGAGAGACCCAGTACTTC.

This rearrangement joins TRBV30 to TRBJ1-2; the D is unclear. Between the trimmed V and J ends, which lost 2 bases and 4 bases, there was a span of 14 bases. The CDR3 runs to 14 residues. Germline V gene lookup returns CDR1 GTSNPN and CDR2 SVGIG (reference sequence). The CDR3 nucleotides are TGTGCCTGGAGTATAGCACCACCGGGCTATGGCTACACCTTC. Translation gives CAWSIAPPGYGYTF.

CDR3 region: CASSYDRNYGYTF. The CDR3 coding sequence is TGTGCCAGCAGTTACGACAGAAACTATGGCTACACCTTC. The gene calls are TRBV6-6 and TRBJ1-2, with D tentatively TRBD1 (5 bases). This CDR3 has 13 residues. CDR1 MNHNY and CDR2 SVGAGI come from the germline V gene (reference sequence). Trimming stripped 2 bases from V and 2 bases from J, with 6 bases between.

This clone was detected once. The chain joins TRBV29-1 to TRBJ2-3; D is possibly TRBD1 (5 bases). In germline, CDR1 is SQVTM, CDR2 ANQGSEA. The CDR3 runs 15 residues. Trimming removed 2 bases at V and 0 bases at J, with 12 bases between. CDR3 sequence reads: CSVESQGWSTDTQYF. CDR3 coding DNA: TGCAGCGTTGAAAGTCAGGGTTGGAGCACAGATACGCAGTATTTT.

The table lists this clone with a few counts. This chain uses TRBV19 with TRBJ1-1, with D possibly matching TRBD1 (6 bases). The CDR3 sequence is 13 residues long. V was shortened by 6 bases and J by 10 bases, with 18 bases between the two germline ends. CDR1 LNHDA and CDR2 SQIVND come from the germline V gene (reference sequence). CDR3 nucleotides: TGTGCCAGTAGAAACAGGGATGCGGTCGGAGCTTTCTTT. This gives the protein CASRNRDAVGAFF.

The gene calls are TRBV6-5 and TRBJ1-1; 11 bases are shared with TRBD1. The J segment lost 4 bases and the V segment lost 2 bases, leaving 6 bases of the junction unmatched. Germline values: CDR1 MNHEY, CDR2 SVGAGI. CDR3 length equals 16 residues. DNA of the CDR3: TGTGCCAGCAGTTACGGACAGGGGGCGGTCGGCACTGAAGCTTTCTTT. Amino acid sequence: CASSYGQGAVGTEAFF.

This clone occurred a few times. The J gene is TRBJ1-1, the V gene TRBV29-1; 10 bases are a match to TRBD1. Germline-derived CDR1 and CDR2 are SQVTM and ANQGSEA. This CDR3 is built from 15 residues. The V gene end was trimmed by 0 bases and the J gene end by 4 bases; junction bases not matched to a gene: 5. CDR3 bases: TGCAGCGTTGAAGACCCGGGACAGGGGAGCACTGAAGCTTTCTTT. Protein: CSVEDPGQGSTEAFF. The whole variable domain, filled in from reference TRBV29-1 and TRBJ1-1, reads SAVISQKPSRDICQRGTSLTIQCQVDSQVTMMFWYRQQPGQSLTLIATANQGSEATYESGFVIDKFPISRPNLTFSTLTVSNMSPEDSSIYLCSVEDPGQGSTEAFFGQGTRLTVV.

The CDR3 nucleotides are TGTGCCAGCAGCTTGGGAGGGGGAGGGGCCAATCAGCCCCAGCATTTT. Translation gives CASSLGGGGANQPQHF. The chain recombines TRBV5-6 with TRBJ1-5; tentatively, D is TRBD1 (6 bases). The CDR3 contains 16 residues. Germline CDR1 SGHDT, CDR2 YYEEEE. Trimming shortened V by 0 bases and J by 3 bases, and 13 bases separated the two germline ends.

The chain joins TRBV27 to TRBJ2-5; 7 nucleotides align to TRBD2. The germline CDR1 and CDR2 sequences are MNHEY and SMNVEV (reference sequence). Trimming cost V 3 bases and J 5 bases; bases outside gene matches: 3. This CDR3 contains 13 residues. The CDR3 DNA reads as TGTGCCAGCAGTTTTCGGGGAGGGGAGACCCAGTACTTC. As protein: CASSFRGGETQYF.

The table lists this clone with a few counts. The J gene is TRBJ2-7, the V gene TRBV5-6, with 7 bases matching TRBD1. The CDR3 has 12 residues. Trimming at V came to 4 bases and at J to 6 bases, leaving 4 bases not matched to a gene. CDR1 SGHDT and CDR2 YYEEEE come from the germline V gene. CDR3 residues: CASSPGQAEQYF. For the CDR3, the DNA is TGTGCCAGCAGCCCCGGACAGGCCGAGCAGTACTTC. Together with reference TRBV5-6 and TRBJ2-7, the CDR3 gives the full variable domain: DAGVTQSPTHLIKTRGQQVTLRCSPKSGHDTVSWYQQALGQGPQFIFQYYEEEERQRGNFPDRFSGHQFPNYSSELNVNALLLGDSALYLCASSPGQAEQYFGPGTRLTVT.

The CDR3 loop reads CASSGSEVYEQYF. Here the CDR3 DNA reads TGTGCCAGCAGCGGAAGCGAAGTCTACGAGCAGTACTTC. The V call is TRBV7-9, the J call TRBJ2-7, with D unclear. V dropped 5 bases and J dropped 3 bases, with 11 bases sitting between them. The CDR3 runs 13 residues. Germline V gene data show CDR1 as SEHNR and CDR2 as FQNEAQ (reference sequence).

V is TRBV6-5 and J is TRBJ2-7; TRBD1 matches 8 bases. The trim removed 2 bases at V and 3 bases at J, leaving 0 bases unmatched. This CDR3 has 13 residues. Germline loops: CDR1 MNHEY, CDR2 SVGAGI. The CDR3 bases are TGTGCCAGCAGTTACACAGGGGGCTACGAGCAGTACTTC. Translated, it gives CASSYTGGYEQYF.

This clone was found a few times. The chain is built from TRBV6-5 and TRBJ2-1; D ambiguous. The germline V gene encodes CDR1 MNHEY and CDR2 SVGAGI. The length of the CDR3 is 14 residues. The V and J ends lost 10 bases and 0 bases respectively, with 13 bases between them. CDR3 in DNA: TGTGCCACCACCTACCCGAGCTCCTACAATGAGCAGTTCTTC. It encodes CATTYPSSYNEQFF.

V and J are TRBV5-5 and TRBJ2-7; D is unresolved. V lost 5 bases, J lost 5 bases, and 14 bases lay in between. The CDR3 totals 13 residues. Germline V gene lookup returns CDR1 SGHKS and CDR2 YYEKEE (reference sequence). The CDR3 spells CASSPPGLNEQYF. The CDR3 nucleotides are TGTGCCAGCAGTCCCCCGGGTCTCAACGAGCAGTACTTC.

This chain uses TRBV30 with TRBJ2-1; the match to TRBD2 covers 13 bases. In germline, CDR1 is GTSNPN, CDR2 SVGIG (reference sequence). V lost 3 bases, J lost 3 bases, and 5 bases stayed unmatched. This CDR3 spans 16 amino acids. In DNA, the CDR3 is TGTGCCTGGAGCGACGGGACTAGCGGGGTCTACAATGAGCAGTTCTTC. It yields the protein CAWSDGTSGVYNEQFF.